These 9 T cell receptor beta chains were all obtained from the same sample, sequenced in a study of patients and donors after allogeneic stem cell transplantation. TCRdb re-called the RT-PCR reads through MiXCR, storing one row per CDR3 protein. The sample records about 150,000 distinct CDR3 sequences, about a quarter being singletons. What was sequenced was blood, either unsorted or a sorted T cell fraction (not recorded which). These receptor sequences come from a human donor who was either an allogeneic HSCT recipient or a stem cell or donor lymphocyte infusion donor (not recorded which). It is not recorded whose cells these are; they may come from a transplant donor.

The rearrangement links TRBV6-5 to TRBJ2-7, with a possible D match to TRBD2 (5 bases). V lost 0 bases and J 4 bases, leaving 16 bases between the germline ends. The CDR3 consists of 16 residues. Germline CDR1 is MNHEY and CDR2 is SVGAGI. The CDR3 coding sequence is TGTGCCAGCAGTTACTCGCGCATCCCACCGGGGTACGAGCAGTACTTC. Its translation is CASSYSRIPPGYEQYF.

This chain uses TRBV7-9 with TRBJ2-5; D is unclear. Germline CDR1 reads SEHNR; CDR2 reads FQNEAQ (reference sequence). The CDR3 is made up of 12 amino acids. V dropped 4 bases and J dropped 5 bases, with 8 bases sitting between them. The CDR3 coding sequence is TGTGCCAGCAGCTCTACCTGGGAGACCCAGTACTTC. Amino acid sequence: CASSSTWETQYF.

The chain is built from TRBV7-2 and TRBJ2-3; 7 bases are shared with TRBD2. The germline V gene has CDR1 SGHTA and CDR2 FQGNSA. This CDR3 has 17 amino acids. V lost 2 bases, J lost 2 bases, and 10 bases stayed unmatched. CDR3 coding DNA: TGTGCCAGCAGCTTAAGACGATTAGCGGGCTCCACAGATACGCAGTATTTT. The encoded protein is CASSLRRLAGSTDTQYF.

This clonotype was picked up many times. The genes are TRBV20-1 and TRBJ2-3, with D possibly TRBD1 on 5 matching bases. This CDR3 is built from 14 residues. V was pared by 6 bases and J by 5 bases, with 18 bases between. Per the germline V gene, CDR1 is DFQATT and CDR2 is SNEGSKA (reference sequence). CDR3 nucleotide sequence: TGCAGTGCCCGGAAGGGGTCTACGGTAGATACGCAGTATTTT. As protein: CSARKGSTVDTQYF.

CDR3 amino acids: CASSKGGRTDTQYF. The CDR3 DNA follows: TGTGCCAGCAGTAAAGGGGGACGCACAGATACGCAGTATTTT. This chain links TRBV12-3 or TRBV12-4 with TRBJ2-3; D might be TRBD1 (6 bases). The CDR3 has 14 amino acids. The ends were cut back, 5 bases at V and 1 base at J, with 10 bases in the middle.

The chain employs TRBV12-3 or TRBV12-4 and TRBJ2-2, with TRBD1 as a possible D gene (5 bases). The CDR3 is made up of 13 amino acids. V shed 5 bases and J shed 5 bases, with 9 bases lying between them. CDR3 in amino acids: CASSTRQTGELFF. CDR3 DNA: TGTGCCAGCAGTACCCGACAGACCGGGGAGCTGTTTTTT.

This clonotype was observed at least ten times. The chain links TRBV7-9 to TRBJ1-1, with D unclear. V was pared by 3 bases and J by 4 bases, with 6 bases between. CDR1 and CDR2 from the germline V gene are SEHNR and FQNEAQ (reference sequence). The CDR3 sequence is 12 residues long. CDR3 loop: CASSFLGTEAFF. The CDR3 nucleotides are TGTGCCAGCAGCTTCCTCGGCACTGAAGCTTTCTTT.

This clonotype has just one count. This chain's CDR3 is CSVGPGADTEAFF. CDR3 sequence (DNA): TGCAGCGTTGGCCCGGGCGCGGACACTGAAGCTTTCTTT. This sequence joins TRBV29-1 and TRBJ1-1; no clear D gene. Germline V gives CDR1 SQVTM, CDR2 ANQGSEA. V was cut by 4 bases and J by 3 bases, with 12 bases left in between. This CDR3 has 13 amino acids.

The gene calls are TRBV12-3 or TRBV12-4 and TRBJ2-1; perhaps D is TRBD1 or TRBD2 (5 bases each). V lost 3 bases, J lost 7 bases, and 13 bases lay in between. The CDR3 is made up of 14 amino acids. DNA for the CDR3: TGTGCCAGCAGTTTGGGGACCCCGAGGAATGAGCAGTTCTTC. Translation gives CASSLGTPRNEQFF.